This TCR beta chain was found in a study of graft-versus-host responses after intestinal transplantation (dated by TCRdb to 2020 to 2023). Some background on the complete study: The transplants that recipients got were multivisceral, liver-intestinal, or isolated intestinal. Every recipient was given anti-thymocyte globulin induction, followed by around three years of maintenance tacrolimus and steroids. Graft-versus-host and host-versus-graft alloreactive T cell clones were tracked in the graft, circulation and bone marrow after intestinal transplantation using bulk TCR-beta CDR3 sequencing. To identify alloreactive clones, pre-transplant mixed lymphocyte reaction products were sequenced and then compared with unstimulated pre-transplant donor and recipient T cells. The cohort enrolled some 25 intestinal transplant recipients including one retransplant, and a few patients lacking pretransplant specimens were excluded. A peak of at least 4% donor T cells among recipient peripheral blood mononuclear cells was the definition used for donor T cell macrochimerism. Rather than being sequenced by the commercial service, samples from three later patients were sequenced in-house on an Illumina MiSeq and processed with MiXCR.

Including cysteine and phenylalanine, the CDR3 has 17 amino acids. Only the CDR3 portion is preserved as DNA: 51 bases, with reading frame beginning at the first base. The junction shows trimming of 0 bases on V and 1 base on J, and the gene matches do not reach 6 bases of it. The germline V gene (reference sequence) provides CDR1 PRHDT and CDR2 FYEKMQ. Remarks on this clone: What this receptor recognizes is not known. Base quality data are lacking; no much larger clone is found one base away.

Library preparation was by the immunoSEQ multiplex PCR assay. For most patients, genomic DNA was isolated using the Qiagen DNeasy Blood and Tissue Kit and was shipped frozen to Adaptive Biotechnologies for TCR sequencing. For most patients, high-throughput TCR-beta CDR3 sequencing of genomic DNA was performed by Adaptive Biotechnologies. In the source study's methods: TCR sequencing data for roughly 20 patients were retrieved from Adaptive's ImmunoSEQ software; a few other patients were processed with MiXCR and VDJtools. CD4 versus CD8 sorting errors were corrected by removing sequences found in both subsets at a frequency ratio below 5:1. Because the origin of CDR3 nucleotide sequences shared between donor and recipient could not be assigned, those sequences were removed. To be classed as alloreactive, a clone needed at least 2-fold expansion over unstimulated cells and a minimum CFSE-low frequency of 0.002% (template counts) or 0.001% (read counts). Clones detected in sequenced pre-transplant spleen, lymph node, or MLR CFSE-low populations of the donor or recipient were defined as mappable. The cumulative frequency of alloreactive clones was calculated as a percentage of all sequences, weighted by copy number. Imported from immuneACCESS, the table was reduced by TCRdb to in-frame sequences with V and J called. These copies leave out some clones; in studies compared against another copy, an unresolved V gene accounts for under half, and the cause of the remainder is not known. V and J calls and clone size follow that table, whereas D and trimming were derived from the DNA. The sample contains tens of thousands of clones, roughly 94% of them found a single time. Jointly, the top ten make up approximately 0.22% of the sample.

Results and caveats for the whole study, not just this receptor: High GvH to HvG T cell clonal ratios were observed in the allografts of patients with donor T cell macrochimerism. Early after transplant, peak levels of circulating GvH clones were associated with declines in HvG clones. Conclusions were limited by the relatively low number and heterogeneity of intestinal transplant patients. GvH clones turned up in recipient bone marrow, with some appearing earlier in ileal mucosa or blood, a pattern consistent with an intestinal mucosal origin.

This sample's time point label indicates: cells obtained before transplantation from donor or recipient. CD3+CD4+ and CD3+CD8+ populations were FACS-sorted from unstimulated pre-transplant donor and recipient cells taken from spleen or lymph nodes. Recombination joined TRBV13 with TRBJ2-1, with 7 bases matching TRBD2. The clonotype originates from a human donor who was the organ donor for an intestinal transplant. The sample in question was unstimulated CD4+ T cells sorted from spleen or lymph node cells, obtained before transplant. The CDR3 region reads CASSLGRRGISYNEQFF. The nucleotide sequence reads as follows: TGTGCCAGCAGCTTAGGAAGGCGGGGGATTTCCTACAATGAGCAGTTCTTC.